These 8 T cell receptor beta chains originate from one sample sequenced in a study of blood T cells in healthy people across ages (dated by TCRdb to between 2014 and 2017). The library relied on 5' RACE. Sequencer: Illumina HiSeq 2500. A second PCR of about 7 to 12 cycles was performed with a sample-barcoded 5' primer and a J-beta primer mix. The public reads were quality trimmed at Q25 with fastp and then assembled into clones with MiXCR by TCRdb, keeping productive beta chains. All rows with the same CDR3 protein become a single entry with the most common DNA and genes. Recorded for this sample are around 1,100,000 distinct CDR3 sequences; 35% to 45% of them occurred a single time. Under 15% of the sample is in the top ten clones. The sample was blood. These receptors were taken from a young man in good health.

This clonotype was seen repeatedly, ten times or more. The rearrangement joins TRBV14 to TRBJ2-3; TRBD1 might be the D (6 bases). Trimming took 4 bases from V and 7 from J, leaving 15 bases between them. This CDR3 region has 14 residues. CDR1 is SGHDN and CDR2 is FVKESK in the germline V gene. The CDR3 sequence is CASSPTFQGNTQYF. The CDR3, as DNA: TGTGCCAGCAGCCCGACATTCCAGGGGAATACGCAGTATTTT.

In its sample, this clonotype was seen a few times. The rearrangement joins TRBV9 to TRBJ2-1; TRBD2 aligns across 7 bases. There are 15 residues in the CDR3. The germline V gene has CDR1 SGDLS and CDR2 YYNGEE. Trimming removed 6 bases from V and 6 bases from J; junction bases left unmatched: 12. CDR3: CASTFGGTPGNEQFF. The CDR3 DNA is TGTGCCAGCACCTTCGGGGGGACCCCAGGCAATGAGCAGTTCTTC.

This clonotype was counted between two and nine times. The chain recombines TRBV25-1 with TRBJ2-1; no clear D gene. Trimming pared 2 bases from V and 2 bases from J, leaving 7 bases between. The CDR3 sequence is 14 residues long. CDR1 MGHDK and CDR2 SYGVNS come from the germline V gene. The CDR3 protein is CASSELSTYNEQFF. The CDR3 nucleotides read TGTGCCAGCAGTGAACTGTCGACCTACAATGAGCAGTTCTTC.

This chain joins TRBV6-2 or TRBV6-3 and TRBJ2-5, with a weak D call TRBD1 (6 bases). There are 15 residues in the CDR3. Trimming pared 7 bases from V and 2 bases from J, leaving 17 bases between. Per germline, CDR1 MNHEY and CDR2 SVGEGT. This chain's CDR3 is CASTLTGTNQETQYF. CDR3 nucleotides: TGTGCCAGCACCTTGACCGGGACAAATCAAGAGACCCAGTACTTC.

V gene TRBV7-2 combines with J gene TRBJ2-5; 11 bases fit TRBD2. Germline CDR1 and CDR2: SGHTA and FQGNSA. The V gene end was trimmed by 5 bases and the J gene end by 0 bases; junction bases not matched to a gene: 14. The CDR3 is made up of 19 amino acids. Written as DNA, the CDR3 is TGTGCCAGCAGCCCAAAAGACGGGACTAGCGGCGCTCACCAAGAGACCCAGTACTTC. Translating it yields CASSPKDGTSGAHQETQYF.

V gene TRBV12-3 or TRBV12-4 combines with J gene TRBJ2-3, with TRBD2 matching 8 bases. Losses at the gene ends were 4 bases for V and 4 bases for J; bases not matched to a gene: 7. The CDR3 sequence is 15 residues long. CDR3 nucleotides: TGTGCCAGCAGTTCTCGGGGACTAGGAGCAGATACGCAGTATTTT. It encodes CASSSRGLGADTQYF.

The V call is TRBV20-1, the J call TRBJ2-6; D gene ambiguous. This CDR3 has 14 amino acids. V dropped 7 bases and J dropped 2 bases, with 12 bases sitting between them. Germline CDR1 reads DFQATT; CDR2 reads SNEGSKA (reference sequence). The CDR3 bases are TGCAGTGTTCCGACCGGTGCTGGGGCCAACGTCCTGACTTTC. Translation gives CSVPTGAGANVLTF.

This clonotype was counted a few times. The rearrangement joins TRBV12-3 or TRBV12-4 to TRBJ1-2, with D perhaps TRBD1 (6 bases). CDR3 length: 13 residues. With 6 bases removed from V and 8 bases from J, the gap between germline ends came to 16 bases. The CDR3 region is CASSPGQPFGYTF. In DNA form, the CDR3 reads TGTGCCAGCAGCCCCGGACAGCCCTTCGGCTACACCTTC.